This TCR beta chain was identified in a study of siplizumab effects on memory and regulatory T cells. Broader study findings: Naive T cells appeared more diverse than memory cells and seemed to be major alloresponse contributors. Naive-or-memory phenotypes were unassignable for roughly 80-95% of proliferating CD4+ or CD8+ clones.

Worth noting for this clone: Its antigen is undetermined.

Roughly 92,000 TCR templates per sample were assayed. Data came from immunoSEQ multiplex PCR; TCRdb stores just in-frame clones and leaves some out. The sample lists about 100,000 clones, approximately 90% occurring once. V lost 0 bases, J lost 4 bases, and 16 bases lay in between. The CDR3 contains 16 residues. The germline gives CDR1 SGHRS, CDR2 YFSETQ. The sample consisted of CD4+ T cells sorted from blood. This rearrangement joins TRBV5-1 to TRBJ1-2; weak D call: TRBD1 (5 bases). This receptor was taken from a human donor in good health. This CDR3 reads CASSLGIRDGAYGYTF. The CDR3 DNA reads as TGCGCCAGCAGCTTGGGGATCCGGGACGGTGCCTATGGCTACACCTTC.